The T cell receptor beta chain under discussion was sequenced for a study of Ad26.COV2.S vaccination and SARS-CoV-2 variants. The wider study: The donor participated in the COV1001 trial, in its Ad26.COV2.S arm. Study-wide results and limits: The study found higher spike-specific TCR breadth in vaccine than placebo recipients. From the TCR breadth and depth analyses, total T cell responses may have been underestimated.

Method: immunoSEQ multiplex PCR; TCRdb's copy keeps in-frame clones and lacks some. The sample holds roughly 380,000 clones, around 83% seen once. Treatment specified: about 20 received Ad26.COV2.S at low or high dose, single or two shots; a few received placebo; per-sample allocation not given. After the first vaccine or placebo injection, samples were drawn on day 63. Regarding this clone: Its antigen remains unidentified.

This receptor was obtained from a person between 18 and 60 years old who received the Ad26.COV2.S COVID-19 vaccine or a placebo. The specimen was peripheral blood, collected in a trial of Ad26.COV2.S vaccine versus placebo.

The CDR3 loop reads CASSDRDFSSYNSPLHF. CDR3 nucleotides: TGTGCCAGCAGCGACAGGGACTTTAGCTCCTATAATTCACCCCTCCACTTT. V usage is TRBV9 and J usage is TRBJ1-6, with D possibly matching TRBD1 (6 bases). The CDR3 has 17 residues. The V and J ends lost 3 bases and 0 bases respectively, with 13 bases between them. Germline lookup yields CDR1 SGDLS and CDR2 YYNGEE.